This T cell receptor beta chain appears in the sequencing data of a study of cytomegalovirus exposure and HLA in healthy donors. Broader study findings: In a later analysis, the majority of CMV-associated beta chains seemingly showed HLA restriction. According to reports, the classifier identified cytomegalovirus status with high specificity and sensitivity.

The PCR had 60 Vbeta and 13 Jbeta primers. Here immunoSEQ multiplex PCR was the method, and the copy in TCRdb shows in-frame clones only, minus some. The data hold 200,000 or so clones, with around 79% observed a single time. Note on this clone: Its antigen is unidentified.

The germline gives CDR1 ENHRY, CDR2 SYGVKD. The CDR3 has 17 residues. Losses at the gene ends were 7 bases for V and 7 bases for J; bases not matched to a gene: 18. V and J are TRBV10-3 and TRBJ2-1; 8 bases match TRBD2. Material for sequencing was PBMCs. This TCR was recovered from a male donor in good health and CMV-seropositive. The CDR3: CAITPIAGLLVQNEQFF. The CDR3 nucleotides read TGTGCCATCACCCCAATAGCGGGACTTCTAGTTCAGAATGAGCAGTTCTTC.